Listed here are 31 T cell receptor beta chains from one sample, sequenced in a study of T cells in Graves' hyperthyroidism and ophthalmopathy. Amplified regions were TCR beta CDR3 sequences from RNA transcripts. The HTBI set primed first-round TCR CDR3 RT-PCR. TCRdb called the multiplex PCR reads again in MiXCR, with one record for every CDR3 protein. The table has approximately 370,000 distinct CDR3 sequences, about 15% seen once; the top ten hold around a third. Specimen: blood. The source of these receptors is a woman aged 25 to 45 with Graves' hyperthyroidism that later progressed to Graves' ophthalmopathy.

This clonotype came up many times. The CDR3 here is CASSPGVSGYEQYF. The CDR3 DNA reads as TGCGCCAGCAGCCCGGGGGTTAGCGGGTACGAGCAGTACTTC. The rearrangement joins TRBV5-1 to TRBJ2-7; TRBD2 agrees at 7 bases. Per the germline V gene, CDR1 is SGHRS and CDR2 is YFSETQ. This CDR3 region has 14 residues. V dropped 4 bases and J dropped 4; count of bases not matched to a gene: 8.

This clonotype was observed a few times. This sequence joins TRBV4-1 and TRBJ2-5, with 15 bases lining up with TRBD2. CDR1 is MGHRA and CDR2 is YSYEKL in the germline V gene. The CDR3 has 18 amino acids. Germline trimming cut 2 bases from V and 4 bases from J; bases unmatched to any gene: 8. The CDR3 DNA reads as TGCGCCAGCAGCCAAACGGGACTAGCGGGGGGCGGAGGAGAGACCCAGTACTTC. This sequence encodes CASSQTGLAGGGGETQYF.

This clonotype was counted at least ten times. The chain combines TRBV12-3 or TRBV12-4 with TRBJ2-1, with TRBD2 matching 8 bases. The CDR3 loop spans 16 amino acids. Trimming removed 7 bases from V and 3 bases from J; junction bases left unmatched: 11. CDR3: CASILASGGSYNEQFF. The DNA for the CDR3 is TGTGCCAGCATCCTAGCGAGCGGGGGAAGCTACAATGAGCAGTTCTTC.

A few counts support this clonotype. The rearrangement uses TRBV5-8 and TRBJ2-1, with 9 bases fitting TRBD1. CDR1 SGHTS and CDR2 YDEGEE come from the germline V gene. The CDR3 length is 16 residues. V lost 1 base to trimming and J lost 7 bases; unmatched junction nucleotides: 9. CDR3 bases: TGTGCCAGCAGCTTGTTCGCAACAGGGGGCCGAAATGAGCAGTTCTTC. Translated, it gives CASSLFATGGRNEQFF. Variable domain in full (rest from reference TRBV5-8 and TRBJ2-1): EAGVTQSPTHLIKTRGQQATLRCSPISGHTSVYWYQQALGLGLQFLLWYDEGEERNRGNFPPRFSGRQFPNYSSELNVNALELEDSALYLCASSLFATGGRNEQFFGPGTRLTVL.

This clonotype has at least ten counts. V usage is TRBV28 and J usage is TRBJ2-7, with TRBD1 matching over 7 bases. CDR3 size: 13 residues. The J segment lost 0 bases and the V segment lost 6 bases, leaving 2 bases of the junction unmatched. Germline CDR1 reads MDHEN; CDR2 reads SYDVKM. CDR3 DNA sequence: TGTGCCAGCAGAGGGGACAGCTCCTACGAGCAGTACTTC. It codes for CASRGDSSYEQYF.

This CDR3 is CASSQDLASRSEQYF. CDR3 coding DNA: TGCGCCAGCAGCCAAGATTTGGCCAGTCGTTCCGAGCAGTACTTC. The chain couples TRBV4-1 to TRBJ2-7; D unclear. The CDR3 has 15 amino acids. Germline V gene sequence: CDR1 MGHRA, CDR2 YSYEKL. Deletions cut 0 bases from V and 6 bases from J, with 15 bases between.

This clonotype was observed a few times. The chain combines TRBV19 with TRBJ2-2; D not certain. This CDR3 is built from 15 residues. Germline lookup yields CDR1 LNHDA and CDR2 SQIVND (reference sequence). The V end was cut by 3 bases, the J end by 5 bases, with 13 bases between. The CDR3 protein is CASSIKGVFTGELFF. As DNA, the CDR3 is TGTGCCAGTAGTATTAAGGGTGTCTTTACCGGGGAGCTGTTTTTT.

This clonotype was recorded at least ten times. The chain couples TRBV7-9 to TRBJ2-7, with D possibly TRBD2 on 5 matching bases. The V and J ends lost 4 bases and 0 bases respectively, with 13 bases between them. Per germline, CDR1 SEHNR and CDR2 FQNEAQ (reference sequence). This CDR3 spans 15 amino acids. The DNA for the CDR3 is TGTGCCAGCAGCTCCGGACGGGAAAGCTCCTACGAGCAGTACTTC. Translation: CASSSGRESSYEQYF. Looking up the rest from reference TRBV7-9 and TRBJ2-7 gives the full variable domain: DTGVSQNPRHKITKRGQNVTFRCDPISEHNRLYWYRQTLGQGPEFLTYFQNEAQLEKSRLLSDRFSAERPKGSFSTLEIQRTEQGDSAMYLCASSSGRESSYEQYFGPGTRLTVT.

This clonotype was observed many times. This chain joins TRBV6-1 and TRBJ1-5; D unclear. Deletions cut 5 bases from V and 2 bases from J, with 13 bases between. In germline, CDR1 is MNHNS, CDR2 SASEGT. The CDR3 contains 15 residues. CDR3 in DNA: TGTGCCAGCAGTATAATTCAAGAGGGCAATCAGCCCCAGCATTTT. It yields the protein CASSIIQEGNQPQHF.

The V and J genes are TRBV7-9 and TRBJ1-4; 10 nucleotides agree with TRBD1. V was clipped by 5 bases and J by 8 bases; unmatched bases: 11. The V gene's germline CDR1 is SEHNR and CDR2 FQNEAQ (reference sequence). The CDR3 sequence is 16 residues long. In nucleotides, the CDR3 is TGTGCCAGCAGCATTGAGACAGGGGGCGCGAGGGAAAAACTGTTTTTT. Amino acid sequence: CASSIETGGAREKLFF.

The V gene is TRBV7-8, the J gene TRBJ2-1, with 8 bases lining up with TRBD2. V was clipped by 4 bases and J by 8 bases; unmatched bases: 10. Germline values: CDR1 SGHVS, CDR2 FQNEAQ. The CDR3 spans 15 residues. In DNA, the CDR3 is TGTGCCAGCAGCTCGGGACTAGAGAGAGCCGATGAGCAGTTCTTC. Protein sequence: CASSSGLERADEQFF.

This clonotype was observed at least ten times. The rearrangement uses TRBV29-1 and TRBJ2-1; 7 bases line up with TRBD1. The CDR3 covers 14 residues. Unmatched junction bases numbered 5, after V lost 4 bases and J lost 2 bases. The germline gives CDR1 SQVTM, CDR2 ANQGSEA. This CDR3 is CSVVRGTAYNEQFF. The CDR3 coding sequence is TGCAGCGTTGTGCGTGGGACAGCCTACAATGAGCAGTTCTTC.

This clonotype turned up a few times. J is TRBJ2-1 and V is TRBV7-9; 9 bases are a match to TRBD1. This CDR3 contains 16 residues. Germline assignment: CDR1 SEHNR and CDR2 FQNEAQ (reference sequence). Trimming at V came to 5 bases and at J to 6 bases, leaving 11 bases not matched to a gene. The CDR3 reads CASSLGTGLIFNEQFF. For the CDR3, the DNA is TGTGCCAGCAGCCTCGGGACAGGGCTGATTTTCAATGAGCAGTTCTTC.

V usage is TRBV5-1 and J usage is TRBJ1-4; weak D call: TRBD1 (5 bases). Between the trimmed V and J ends, which lost 4 bases and 0 bases, there was a span of 13 bases. There are 16 residues in the CDR3. Germline V gene data show CDR1 as SGHRS and CDR2 as YFSETQ. The chain's CDR3 is CASSRQPLATNEKLFF. CDR3 coding DNA: TGCGCCAGCAGCCGACAGCCCCTGGCAACTAATGAAAAACTGTTTTTT.

Comment on this clonotype: With a much larger clone just one base away, this may be a read error. The genes are TRBV28 and TRBJ2-3; D gene ambiguous. CDR1 is MDHEN and CDR2 is SYDVKM in the germline V gene. Trimming left V 2 bases short and J 1 base short, with 13 bases between. The CDR3 runs to 16 residues. As DNA, the CDR3 is TGTGCCAGCAGTTTACTTCAGGCGGTCCGCACAGATACGCAGTATTTT. It encodes CASSLLQAVRTDTQYF.

This chain connects TRBV29-1 to TRBJ1-2; 7 bases are a match to TRBD1. The CDR3 has 14 amino acids. Germline-derived CDR1 and CDR2 are SQVTM and ANQGSEA. Trimming at V came to 5 bases and at J to 1 base, leaving 7 bases not matched to a gene. DNA of the CDR3: TGCAGCGTTCCCCGGACAGGAGATAACTATGGCTACACCTTC. Protein sequence: CSVPRTGDNYGYTF.

This clonotype was recorded many times. The chain recombines TRBV27 with TRBJ2-7; 7 nucleotides line up with TRBD1. The germline V gene encodes CDR1 MNHEY and CDR2 SMNVEV (reference sequence). J lost 3 bases, V lost 5 bases, and 13 bases had no gene match. The CDR3 spans 16 residues. DNA of the CDR3: TGTGCCAGCAGTCCCGACGGACAGGACGCGAACTACGAGCAGTACTTC. Translation gives CASSPDGQDANYEQYF.

This clonotype was counted at least ten times. The rearrangement links TRBV20-1 to TRBJ1-2; D call uncertain. Germline V CDR1 and CDR2: DFQATT, SNEGSKA (reference sequence). The CDR3 runs to 14 residues. V shed 2 bases and J shed 5 bases, with 15 bases lying between them. CDR3 bases: TGCAGTGCTAGACTGGTTTCGGGGTCGTATGGCTACACCTTC. It yields the protein CSARLVSGSYGYTF.

This clonotype was picked up many times. The chain combines TRBV7-9 with TRBJ2-7, with TRBD1 matching 9 bases. CDR1 is SEHNR and CDR2 is FQNEAQ in the germline V gene (reference sequence). CDR3 length equals 17 residues. Germline trimming cut 6 bases from V and 2 bases from J; bases unmatched to any gene: 14. CDR3 DNA: TGTGCCAGCAGGGGGACAGCGACAGGGGGACCCCCCTACGAGCAGTACTTC. Translating it yields CASRGTATGGPPYEQYF.

This clonotype occurred many times. This rearrangement joins TRBV10-3 to TRBJ1-1; 8 bases are a match to TRBD1. The CDR3 length is 14 residues. The J segment lost 3 bases and the V segment lost 3 bases, leaving 3 bases of the junction unmatched. Germline V CDR1 and CDR2: ENHRY, SYGVKD. CDR3 in DNA: TGTGCCATCAGTGACCCAGGGGGCTACACTGAAGCTTTCTTT. Translated: CAISDPGGYTEAFF.

The chain carries TRBV28 and TRBJ2-2; 11 nucleotides match TRBD2. From germline, CDR1 is MDHEN and CDR2 SYDVKM. V was clipped by 1 base and J by 0 bases; unmatched bases: 10. The CDR3 spans 20 residues. CDR3 amino acids: CASSLYFGTSGSANTGELFF. The CDR3 DNA is TGTGCCAGCAGTTTATATTTCGGGACTAGCGGAAGTGCGAACACCGGGGAGCTGTTTTTT.

The chain carries TRBV16 and TRBJ1-4; TRBD1 aligns across 10 bases. The CDR3 is 14 amino acids. The V gene's germline CDR1 is KGHSY and CDR2 FQNENV. V lost 6 bases to trimming and J lost 8 bases; unmatched junction nucleotides: 6. CDR3 in amino acids: CASSRDRGLEKLFF. The CDR3 nucleotides are TGTGCCAGCAGTCGGGACAGGGGCCTAGAAAAACTGTTTTTT.

V usage is TRBV6-1 and J usage is TRBJ2-1; possibly TRBD2 for D (6 bases). Germline loops: CDR1 MNHNS, CDR2 SASEGT. V shed 11 bases and J shed 0 bases, with 23 bases lying between them. This CDR3 is built from 17 residues. The CDR3 DNA reads TGTGCCCTTAAGGCGGAGGGAAATAGGGGCTCCTACAATGAGCAGTTCTTC. It specifies CALKAEGNRGSYNEQFF.

V and J are TRBV2 and TRBJ2-5, with TRBD1 matching over 7 bases. The CDR3 length is 12 residues. J gave up 10 bases and V 6 bases, and 8 bases lay outside the gene matches. CDR1 is SNHLY and CDR2 is FYNNEI in the germline V gene. The CDR3 DNA is TGTGCCAGCAGCGTAGACAGGGCGAGCCAGTACTTC. This sequence encodes CASSVDRASQYF.

This clonotype came up many times. This chain uses TRBV5-1 with TRBJ1-2; D is perhaps TRBD1 (5 bases). The CDR3 is 13 amino acids. Trimming took off 9 bases at V and 2 bases at J, with 14 bases between the two ends. Germline CDR1 reads SGHRS; CDR2 reads YFSETQ. The CDR3 DNA sequence: TGCGCCACTTCGGTGGGGGGGAACTATGGCTACACCTTC. It codes for CATSVGGNYGYTF. The variable domain in full, completed from reference TRBV5-1 and TRBJ1-2, reads KAGVTQTPRYLIKTRGQQVTLSCSPISGHRSVSWYQQTPGQGLQFLFEYFSETQRNKGNFPGRFSGRQFSNSRSEMNVSTLELGDSALYLCATSVGGNYGYTFGSGTRLTVV.

The rearrangement uses TRBV5-5 and TRBJ2-7; 10 bases fit TRBD2. The trim removed 0 bases at V and 6 bases at J, leaving 6 bases unmatched. The CDR3 runs to 15 residues. In germline, CDR1 is SGHKS, CDR2 YYEKEE (reference sequence). The CDR3 loop is CASSLGPSGSPEQYF. CDR3 bases: TGTGCCAGCAGCTTGGGTCCTAGCGGGAGTCCCGAGCAGTACTTC. Together with reference TRBV5-5 and TRBJ2-7, the CDR3 gives the full variable domain: DAGVTQSPTHLIKTRGQQVTLRCSPISGHKSVSWYQQVLGQGPQFIFQYYEKEERGRGNFPDRFSARQFPNYSSELNVNALLLGDSALYLCASSLGPSGSPEQYFGPGTRLTVT.

There are many counts of this clonotype. A junction end diverges from the germline sequence, so it may reflect a read error. The genes are TRBV12-3 or TRBV12-4 and TRBJ2-1; TRBD2 is a possible D gene (6 bases). The CDR3 has 15 residues. In DNA, the CDR3 is TGTGCCAGCGGTTTAATCGGGGGCTCCTACAATGAGCAGTTCTTC. This encodes CASGLIGGSYNEQFF.

This clonotype was picked up many times. The chain employs TRBV27 and TRBJ2-7; 7 bases agree with TRBD2. Trimming at V came to 5 bases and at J to 2 bases, leaving 9 bases not matched to a gene. CDR3 length: 15 residues. From germline, CDR1 is MNHEY and CDR2 SMNVEV (reference sequence). DNA of the CDR3: TGTGCCAGCAGTCCGGGGACTACTCCCACCTACGAGCAGTACTTC. Protein: CASSPGTTPTYEQYF.

V usage is TRBV6-2 or TRBV6-3 and J usage is TRBJ2-7; the D is unclear. The V and J ends lost 5 bases and 6 bases respectively, with 11 bases between them. Germline V gene lookup returns CDR1 MNHEY and CDR2 SVGEGT. This CDR3 is 12 amino acids long. The CDR3 is CASSPLYPEQYF. The CDR3 coding sequence is TGTGCCAGCAGTCCCCTCTACCCCGAGCAGTACTTC.

In its sample, this clonotype was seen many times. The chain employs TRBV2 and TRBJ2-7, with D maybe TRBD1 (6 bases). V dropped 7 bases and J dropped 4 bases, with 11 bases sitting between them. The CDR3 has 12 residues. Germline V gene sequence: CDR1 SNHLY, CDR2 FYNNEI. CDR3 sequence: CASNRGQYEQYF. CDR3 coding DNA: TGTGCCAGCAACCGCGGACAGTACGAGCAGTACTTC. Based on the CDR3 plus reference TRBV2 and TRBJ2-7, the full variable domain is EPEVTQTPSHQVTQMGQEVILRCVPISNHLYFYWYRQILGQKVEFLVSFYNNEISEKSEIFDDQFSVERPDGSNFTLKIRSTKLEDSAMYFCASNRGQYEQYFGPGTRLTVT.

The V gene is TRBV14, the J gene TRBJ2-2, with unresolved D. Germline V gene sequence: CDR1 SGHDN, CDR2 FVKESK. The CDR3 is made up of 16 amino acids. Trimming stripped 1 base from V and 4 bases from J, with 13 bases between. The CDR3 region has the DNA TGTGCCAGCAGCCAAGTATATGGGGTCGGCACCGGGGAGCTGTTTTTT. It translates to CASSQVYGVGTGELFF.